This TCR beta chain was obtained from a study of CD4 T cells in relation to SARS-CoV-2 and coronaviruses. Study as a whole: After nine to eleven days of antigen culture, PBMC TCR beta CDR3s were sequenced. Overall study findings and caveats: No crossreactivity against non-spike viral proteins was tested here.

With 3 bases removed from V and 5 bases from J, the gap between germline ends came to 13 bases. There are 14 residues in the CDR3. CDR1 is MDHEN and CDR2 is SYDVKM in the germline V gene. Before the COVID-19 pandemic, during about 2010-2018, CD4+ T cells were taken from unexposed donors. CD4+ T cells were isolated from the cells after 10 days of culture. Testing used SARS-CoV-2 S/N and four cold-coronavirus spikes on unexposed-donor CD4+ T cells, cells permitting. Using immunoSEQ multiplex PCR, the repertoire was profiled, and TCRdb retains in-frame clones only, with some absent. The sample shows 25,000 or so clones, approximately 78% of them seen only once. Notes on this clone: Antigen specificity is unknown.

This TCR was sampled from a human donor in good health. The chain employs TRBV28 and TRBJ1-2, with a tentative D call TRBD1 (5 bases). Sequenced input: CD4+ T cells from PBMCs, cultured in vitro. The CDR3 nucleotides read TGTGCCAGCAGTTTCCCCATCAGGGAGTATGGCTACACCTTC. The encoded protein is CASSFPIREYGYTF.